This passage covers 9 T cell receptor beta chains from one sample sequenced in a study of CD4 T cells in relation to SARS-CoV-2 and coronaviruses. This table comes from immunoSEQ multiplex PCR, and its TCRdb copy is limited to in-frame clones, with some not included. The profile shows just under 65,000 clones, 85% to 95% of them singletons. Unexposed donor CD4+ T cells date from 2011-2018, before the COVID-19 pandemic. Sequencing input: naive CD4+ T cells from PBMCs. Subset described: naive CD4+ T cells isolated by negative enrichment. The source of these receptors is a human donor in good health.

This chain connects TRBV5-1 to TRBJ1-4; possible D gene TRBD1, 6 bases. V lost 2 bases and J 3 bases, leaving 11 bases between the germline ends. The CDR3 length is 15 residues. CDR1 and CDR2 from the germline V gene are SGHRS and YFSETQ. CDR3 sequence (DNA): TGCGCCAGCAGCTTAAACGGGGGCCCTAATGAAAAACTGTTTTTT. It encodes CASSLNGGPNEKLFF. Together with reference TRBV5-1 and TRBJ1-4, the CDR3 gives the full variable domain: KAGVTQTPRYLIKTRGQQVTLSCSPISGHRSVSWYQQTPGQGLQFLFEYFSETQRNKGNFPGRFSGRQFSNSRSEMNVSTLELGDSALYLCASSLNGGPNEKLFFGSGTQLSVL.

This rearrangement joins TRBV28 to TRBJ1-5, with TRBD1 matching over 12 bases. CDR1 is MDHEN and CDR2 is SYDVKM in the germline V gene. This CDR3 comprises 15 residues. The J segment lost 7 bases and the V segment lost 7 bases, leaving 8 bases of the junction unmatched. The CDR3 sequence: CASKLGQGAGQPQHF. CDR3 sequence (DNA): TGTGCCAGCAAGTTGGGACAGGGGGCCGGGCAGCCCCAGCATTTT.

This clone has just a few counts. V is TRBV6-5 and J is TRBJ1-6; TRBD1 matches at 10 bases. Per the germline V gene, CDR1 is MNHEY and CDR2 is SVGAGI. The CDR3 runs 14 residues. After removal of 5 bases from V and 7 bases from J, the junction contained 2 bases not matched to a gene. CDR3 nucleotide sequence: TGTGCCAGCAGTAGGGACAGGGGCAATTCACCCCTCCACTTT. Encoded protein: CASSRDRGNSPLHF.

J is TRBJ2-6 and V is TRBV2, with unresolved D. The ends were cut back, 6 bases at V and 1 base at J, with 4 bases in the middle. In germline, CDR1 is SNHLY, CDR2 FYNNEI. The CDR3 has 13 amino acids. In DNA, the CDR3 is TGTGCCAGCAGCCTTTCTGGGGCCAACGTCCTGACTTTC. Protein sequence: CASSLSGANVLTF. Full variable domain (remainder filled in from reference TRBV2 and TRBJ2-6): EPEVTQTPSHQVTQMGQEVILRCVPISNHLYFYWYRQILGQKVEFLVSFYNNEISEKSEIFDDQFSVERPDGSNFTLKIRSTKLEDSAMYFCASSLSGANVLTFGAGSRLTVL.

This rearrangement joins TRBV7-9 to TRBJ2-2; 9 bases agree with TRBD2. Germline V lookup: CDR1 SEHNR, CDR2 FQNEAQ (reference sequence). This CDR3 comprises 16 residues. V lost 6 bases and J lost 1; bases outside the gene matches: 6. This CDR3 is CASSRPTSGNTGELFF. The CDR3 DNA is TGTGCCAGCAGTAGGCCGACTAGCGGGAACACCGGGGAGCTGTTTTTT.

The chain uses TRBV14 and TRBJ2-2; 9 bases are a match to TRBD1. There are 16 residues in the CDR3. With V trimmed by 3 bases and J by 2 bases, 4 bases remained unmatched. Per the germline V gene, CDR1 is SGHDN and CDR2 is FVKESK. CDR3 amino acids: CASSHVTGGNTGELFF. DNA of the CDR3: TGTGCCAGCAGCCATGTGACAGGGGGAAACACCGGGGAGCTGTTTTTT.

The CDR3 DNA sequence: TGTGCCAGCACCACCGAGGGACGGGGCAATCAGCCCCAGCATTTT. Translated, it gives CASTTEGRGNQPQHF. This chain joins TRBV28 and TRBJ1-5; tentative D call: TRBD1 (5 bases). Germline-derived CDR1 and CDR2 are MDHEN and SYDVKM. This CDR3 comprises 15 residues. Trimming shortened V by 7 bases and J by 2 bases, and 15 bases separated the two germline ends.

About this clone: Mismatch with germline at one junction end may stem from a read error. This rearrangement joins TRBV5-4 to TRBJ2-5, with TRBD1 matching 8 bases. There are 14 residues in the CDR3. Germline CDR1 SGHNT, CDR2 YYREEE (reference sequence). The CDR3 DNA follows: TGTGCCAGCAGGTTGGACAGGGCGAGAGAGACCCAGTACTTC. This gives the protein CASRLDRARETQYF. Together with reference TRBV5-4 and TRBJ2-5, the CDR3 gives the full variable domain: ETGVTQSPTHLIKTRGQQVTLRCSSQSGHNTVSWYQQALGQGPQFIFQYYREEENGRGNFPPRFSGLQFPNYSSELNVNALELDDSALYLCASRLDRARETQYFGPGTRLLVL.

This chain uses TRBV6-5 with TRBJ2-1; D uncertain. There are 12 residues in the CDR3. Per the germline V gene, CDR1 is MNHEY and CDR2 is SVGAGI. V lost 6 bases, J lost 7 bases, and 10 bases lay in between. The chain's CDR3 is CASSNQQNEQFF. CDR3 coding DNA: TGTGCCAGCAGCAACCAGCAGAATGAGCAGTTCTTC.